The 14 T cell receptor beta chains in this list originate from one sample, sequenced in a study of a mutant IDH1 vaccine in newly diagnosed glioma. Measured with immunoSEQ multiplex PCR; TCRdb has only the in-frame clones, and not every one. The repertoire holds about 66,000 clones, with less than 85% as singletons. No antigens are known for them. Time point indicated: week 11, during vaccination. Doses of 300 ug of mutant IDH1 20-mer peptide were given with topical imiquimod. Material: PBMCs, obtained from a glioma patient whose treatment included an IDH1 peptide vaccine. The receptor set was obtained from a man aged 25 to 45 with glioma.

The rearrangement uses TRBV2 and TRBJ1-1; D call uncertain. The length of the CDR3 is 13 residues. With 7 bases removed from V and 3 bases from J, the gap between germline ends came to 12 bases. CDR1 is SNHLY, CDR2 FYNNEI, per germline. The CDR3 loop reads CASTHEAHTEAFF. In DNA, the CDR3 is TGTGCCAGCACCCATGAGGCGCACACTGAAGCTTTCTTT.

This CDR3 reads CASSPGQGDTGELFF. The CDR3 nucleotides are TGTGCCAGCAGCCCAGGACAGGGGGATACCGGGGAGCTGTTTTTT. The V and J genes are TRBV11-3 and TRBJ2-2; 10 bases align to TRBD1. Trimming cost V 5 bases and J 5 bases; bases outside gene matches: 5. The CDR3 consists of 15 residues. The germline CDR1 and CDR2 sequences are SGHNT and YENEEA.

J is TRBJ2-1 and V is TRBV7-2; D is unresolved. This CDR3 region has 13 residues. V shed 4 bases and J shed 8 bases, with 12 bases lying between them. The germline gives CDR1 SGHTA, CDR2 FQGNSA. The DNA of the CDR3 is TGTGCCAGCAGCTCAGACCACACGGATGAGCAGTTCTTC. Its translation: CASSSDHTDEQFF.

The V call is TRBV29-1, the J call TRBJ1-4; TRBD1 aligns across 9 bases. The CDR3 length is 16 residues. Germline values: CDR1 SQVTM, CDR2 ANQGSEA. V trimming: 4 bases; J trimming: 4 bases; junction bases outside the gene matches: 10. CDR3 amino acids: CSVAGTGTDYNEKLFF. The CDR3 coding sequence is TGCAGCGTTGCCGGGACAGGGACCGACTATAATGAAAAACTGTTTTTT.

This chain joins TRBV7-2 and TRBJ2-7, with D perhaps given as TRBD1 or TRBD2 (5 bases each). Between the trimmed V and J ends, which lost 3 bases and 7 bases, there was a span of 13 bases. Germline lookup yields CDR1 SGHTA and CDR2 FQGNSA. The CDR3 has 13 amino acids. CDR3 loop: CASSFTRGREQYF. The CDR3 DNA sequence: TGTGCCAGCAGCTTTACGAGGGGACGTGAGCAGTACTTC.

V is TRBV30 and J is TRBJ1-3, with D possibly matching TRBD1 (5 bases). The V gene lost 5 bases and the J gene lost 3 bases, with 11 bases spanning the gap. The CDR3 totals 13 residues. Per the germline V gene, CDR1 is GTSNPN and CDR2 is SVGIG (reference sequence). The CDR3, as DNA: TGTGCCTGGCGGGGGGATAATGGAAACACCATATATTTT. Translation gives CAWRGDNGNTIYF. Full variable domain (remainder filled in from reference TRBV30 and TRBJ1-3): SQTIHQWPATLVQPVGSPLSLECTVEGTSNPNLYWYRQAAGRGLQLLFYSVGIGQISSEVPQNLSASRPQDRQFILSSKKLLLSDSGFYLCAWRGDNGNTIYFGEGSWLTVV.

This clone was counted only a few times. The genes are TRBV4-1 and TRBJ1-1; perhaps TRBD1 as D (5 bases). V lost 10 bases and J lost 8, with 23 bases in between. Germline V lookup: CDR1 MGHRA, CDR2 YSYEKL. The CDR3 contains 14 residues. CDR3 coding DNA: TGCGCCACCAAAACTATCGGTGGGGGGACCGAAGCTTTCTTT. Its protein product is CATKTIGGGTEAFF.

In DNA, the CDR3 is TGTGCCTGGGGGGCGGGACAGGGTCTTCAGCCCCAGCATTTT. It specifies CAWGAGQGLQPQHF. The chain links TRBV30 to TRBJ1-5, with 9 positions matching TRBD1. CDR1 is GTSNPN, CDR2 SVGIG, per germline (reference sequence). The CDR3 covers 14 residues. J was trimmed by 6 bases and V by 5 bases; bases with no gene match: 8.

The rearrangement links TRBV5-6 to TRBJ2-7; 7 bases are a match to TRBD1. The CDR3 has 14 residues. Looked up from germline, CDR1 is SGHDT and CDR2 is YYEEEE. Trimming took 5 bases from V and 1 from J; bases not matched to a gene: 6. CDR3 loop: CASSLETGSYEQYF. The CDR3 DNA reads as TGTGCCAGCAGTCTTGAGACAGGGTCCTACGAGCAGTACTTC.

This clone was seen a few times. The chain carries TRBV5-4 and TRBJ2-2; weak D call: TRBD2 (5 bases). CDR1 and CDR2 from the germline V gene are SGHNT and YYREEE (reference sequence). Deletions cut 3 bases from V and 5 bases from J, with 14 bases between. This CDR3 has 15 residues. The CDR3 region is CASSSGVDRTGELFF. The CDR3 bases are TGTGCCAGCAGCTCCGGGGTGGATCGGACCGGGGAGCTGTTTTTT.

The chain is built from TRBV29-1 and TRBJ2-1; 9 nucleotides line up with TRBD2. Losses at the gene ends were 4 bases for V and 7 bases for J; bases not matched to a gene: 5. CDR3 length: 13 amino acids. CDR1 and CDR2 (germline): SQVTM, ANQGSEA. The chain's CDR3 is CSVGTSEWNEQFF. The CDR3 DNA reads TGCAGCGTTGGGACTAGCGAGTGGAATGAGCAGTTCTTC.

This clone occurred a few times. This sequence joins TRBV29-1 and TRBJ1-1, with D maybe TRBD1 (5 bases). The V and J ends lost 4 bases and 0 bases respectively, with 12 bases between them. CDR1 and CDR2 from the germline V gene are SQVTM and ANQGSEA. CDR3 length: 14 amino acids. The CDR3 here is CSVAWDQMNTEAFF. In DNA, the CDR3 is TGCAGCGTTGCCTGGGACCAAATGAACACTGAAGCTTTCTTT.

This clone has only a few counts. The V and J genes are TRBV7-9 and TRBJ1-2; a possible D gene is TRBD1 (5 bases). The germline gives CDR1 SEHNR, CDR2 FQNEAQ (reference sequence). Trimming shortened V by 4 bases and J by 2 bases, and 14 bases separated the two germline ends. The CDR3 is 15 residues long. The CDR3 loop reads CASSSGRQTNYGYTF. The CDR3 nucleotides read TGTGCCAGCAGCTCAGGCAGACAGACAAACTATGGCTACACCTTC.

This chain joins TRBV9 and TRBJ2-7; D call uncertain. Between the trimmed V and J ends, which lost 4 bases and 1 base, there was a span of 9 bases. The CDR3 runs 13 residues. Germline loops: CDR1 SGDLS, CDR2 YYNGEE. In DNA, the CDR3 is TGTGCCAGCAGCCCACTACAATCCTACGAGCAGTACTTC. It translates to CASSPLQSYEQYF.